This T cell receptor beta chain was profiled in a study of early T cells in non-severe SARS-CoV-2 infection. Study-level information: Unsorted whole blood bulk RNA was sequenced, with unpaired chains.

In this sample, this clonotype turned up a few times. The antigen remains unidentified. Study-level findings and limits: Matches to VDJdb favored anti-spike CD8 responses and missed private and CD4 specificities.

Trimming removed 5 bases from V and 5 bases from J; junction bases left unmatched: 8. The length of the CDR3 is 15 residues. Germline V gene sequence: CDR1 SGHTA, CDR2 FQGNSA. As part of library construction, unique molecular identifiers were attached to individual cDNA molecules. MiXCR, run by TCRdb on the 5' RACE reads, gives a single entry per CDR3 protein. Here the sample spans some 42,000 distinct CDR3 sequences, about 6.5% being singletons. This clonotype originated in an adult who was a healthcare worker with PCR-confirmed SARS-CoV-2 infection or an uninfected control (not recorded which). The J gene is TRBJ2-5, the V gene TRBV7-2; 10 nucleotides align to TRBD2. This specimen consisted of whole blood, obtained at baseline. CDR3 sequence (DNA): TGTGCCAGCAGCACCAACAGCGGGGGGGCGGAGACCCAGTACTTC. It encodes CASSTNSGGAETQYF.